Following are 16 T cell receptor beta chains from one sample sequenced in a study of cytomegalovirus exposure and HLA in healthy donors. The PCR made use of 60 Vbeta and 13 Jbeta primers. The repertoire was sequenced with immunoSEQ multiplex PCR; TCRdb's copy has only in-frame clones and lacks some. Here the sample spans 150,000 to 200,000 clones, 84% being singletons. Sequencing was performed on PBMCs. These receptors all come from a girl aged 5-17 years in good health and CMV-seropositive.

This clone was seen just once. This chain connects TRBV4-2 to TRBJ2-1; 13 bases are a match to TRBD2. Germline-derived CDR1 and CDR2 are LGHNA and YNFKEQ. This CDR3 comprises 16 residues. V was pared by 0 bases and J by 7 bases, with 3 bases of the junction left unmatched. DNA for the CDR3: TGTGCCAGCAGCCAAGACTGGACTAGCGGGGGTAATGAGCAGTTCTTC. Its translation is CASSQDWTSGGNEQFF.

About this clone itself: Additional DNA sequences in this sample encode the identical CDR3. CDR3 bases: TGTGCCAGCAGCTCAGGGCCCAGCCATGGCTACACCTTC. Translation gives CASSSGPSHGYTF. The chain couples TRBV9 to TRBJ1-2, with D possibly TRBD1 on 5 matching bases. The CDR3 spans 13 residues. The germline V and J ends were trimmed by 4 bases and 6 bases, with 13 bases remaining between them. Germline lookup yields CDR1 SGDLS and CDR2 YYNGEE.

CDR3 region: CASSLGPGALAKNIQYF. For the CDR3, the DNA is TGTGCCAGCAGCTTAGGCCCAGGGGCTTTAGCCAAAAACATTCAGTACTTC. The gene calls are TRBV7-8 and TRBJ2-4; TRBD1 might be the D (6 bases). The CDR3 consists of 17 residues. Germline-derived CDR1 and CDR2 are SGHVS and FQNEAQ. V was trimmed by 1 base and J by 0 bases, leaving 13 bases between them.

V gene TRBV9 combines with J gene TRBJ1-2; 9 bases map to TRBD1. Germline assignment: CDR1 SGDLS and CDR2 YYNGEE. J was trimmed by 6 bases and V by 0 bases; bases with no gene match: 6. The CDR3 extends over 15 amino acids. CDR3: CASSVGGGQGNGYTF. The DNA for the CDR3 is TGTGCCAGCAGCGTAGGGGGAGGACAGGGGAATGGCTACACCTTC.

The chain carries TRBV27 and TRBJ2-3, with a possible D match to TRBD1 (6 bases). Trimming took off 6 bases at V and 2 bases at J, with 9 bases between the two ends. From germline, CDR1 is MNHEY and CDR2 SMNVEV (reference sequence). The CDR3 loop spans 13 amino acids. CDR3 nucleotides: TGTGCCAGCAGAGGGGACATCACAGATACGCAGTATTTT. Its translation is CASRGDITDTQYF.

The V and J genes are TRBV18 and TRBJ1-2; TRBD1 might be the D (6 bases). Trimming shortened V by 6 bases and J by 4 bases, and 9 bases separated the two germline ends. The CDR3 contains 12 residues. The germline CDR1 and CDR2 sequences are KGHSH and LQKENI. The CDR3, as DNA: TGTGCCAGCTCCACAGGGATCTATGGCTACACCTTC. Its protein is CASSTGIYGYTF.

This clone was detected a few times. This chain connects TRBV10-1 to TRBJ1-2; D possibly corresponds to TRBD1 (6 bases). The germline gives CDR1 WNHNN, CDR2 SYGVQD (reference sequence). V lost 6 bases and J lost 4, with 12 bases in between. This CDR3 region has 13 residues. DNA of the CDR3: TGCGCCAGCAGCCCGGGACAACGCTATGGCTACACCTTC. It translates to CASSPGQRYGYTF.

The chain is built from TRBV5-6 and TRBJ1-1; 9 bases line up with TRBD1. In germline, CDR1 is SGHDT, CDR2 YYEEEE. V lost 7 bases, J lost 6 bases, and 19 bases stayed unmatched. This CDR3 is built from 17 residues. DNA of the CDR3: TGTGCCAGCGGGTCCTGGACAGGGGAAGAGCGAGATTCTGAAGCTTTCTTT. Its translation is CASGSWTGEERDSEAFF.

The chain carries TRBV19 and TRBJ2-7; possibly TRBD1 for D (5 bases). The V end was cut by 5 bases, the J end by 2 bases, with 13 bases between. The CDR3 runs to 14 residues. Germline loops: CDR1 LNHDA, CDR2 SQIVND (reference sequence). The CDR3 DNA follows: TGTGCCAGTAGTTTTGGGGCCCCCCCCTACGAGCAGTACTTC. It codes for CASSFGAPPYEQYF.

Comment on this clone: One end of the junction fails to match germline, which may point to a read error. CDR3 sequence (DNA): TGTACCAGTAGTCCTGACAGGGGCGAGCAGTACTTC. Translated, it gives CTSSPDRGEQYF. This chain links TRBV19 with TRBJ2-7; 8 bases fit TRBD1. The CDR3 is 12 residues long. Germline loops: CDR1 LNHDA, CDR2 SQIVND (reference sequence). The full variable domain, with the rest looked up from reference TRBV19 and TRBJ2-7, is DGGITQSPKYLFRKEGQNVTLSCEQNLNHDAMYWYRQDPGQGLRLIYYSQIVNDFQKGDIAEGYSVSREKKESFPLTVTSAQKNPTAFYLCTSSPDRGEQYFGPGTRLTVT.

The rearrangement links TRBV4-1 to TRBJ1-2; maybe TRBD1 (5 bases). Germline CDR1 is MGHRA and CDR2 is YSYEKL. The CDR3 contains 13 residues. Trimming removed 4 bases from V and 4 bases from J, with 10 bases in between. CDR3 region: CASSLGGFYGYTF. The CDR3 DNA reads as TGCGCCAGCAGCCTCGGGGGGTTCTATGGCTACACCTTC.

The J gene is TRBJ2-7, the V gene TRBV19; 10 bases match TRBD1. The V gene end was trimmed by 2 bases and the J gene end by 4 bases; junction bases not matched to a gene: 8. Germline loops: CDR1 LNHDA, CDR2 SQIVND (reference sequence). The length of the CDR3 is 16 residues. CDR3 amino acids: CASSISPGQGWYEQYF. The CDR3 DNA reads TGTGCCAGTAGTATAAGCCCGGGACAGGGGTGGTACGAGCAGTACTTC.

V is TRBV9 and J is TRBJ1-1; D remains unclear. The V gene's germline CDR1 is SGDLS and CDR2 YYNGEE. Deletions cut 3 bases from V and 2 bases from J, with 14 bases between. The CDR3 is 15 residues long. The CDR3 loop reads CASSGVAGANTEAFF. The CDR3 DNA sequence: TGTGCCAGCAGCGGCGTTGCGGGCGCCAACACTGAAGCTTTCTTT.

The chain employs TRBV2 and TRBJ2-1; D gene ambiguous. The CDR3 covers 11 residues. Germline CDR1 SNHLY, CDR2 FYNNEI. V was clipped by 6 bases and J by 4 bases, with 4 bases between them. CDR3 DNA: TGTGCCAGCAGCCCTTACAATGAGCAGTTCTTC. Translated: CASSPYNEQFF.

This chain connects TRBV13 to TRBJ1-1; possibly TRBD1 for D (6 bases). Trimming pared 0 bases from V and 7 bases from J, leaving 12 bases between. This CDR3 spans 14 amino acids. Germline assignment: CDR1 PRHDT and CDR2 FYEKMQ (reference sequence). The CDR3 loop is CASSLGLGGIEAFF. DNA of the CDR3: TGTGCCAGCAGCTTAGGCCTAGGGGGTATTGAAGCTTTCTTT.

V and J are TRBV6-5 and TRBJ2-2; TRBD1 matches at 9 bases. The J segment lost 5 bases and the V segment lost 6 bases, leaving 4 bases of the junction unmatched. This CDR3 is 14 amino acids long. Looked up from germline, CDR1 is MNHEY and CDR2 is SVGAGI. The DNA of the CDR3 is TGTGCCAGCAGCGCCGGGACAGGGACCGGGGAGCTGTTTTTT. This codes for CASSAGTGTGELFF.